This TCR beta chain emerged from a study of human T cells and chemical hapten exposure. Study-level background: TCR yield per sample varied, mainly due to pooled library volumes.

Time point of the sample: healthy volunteer bleed at 6 weeks. From whole blood left unfractionated, total RNA was extracted. In the original analysis: Ranging from roughly 23,224 to 690,600, TCR counts per sample had a median value of roughly 96,000. Using its own MiXCR run on the RACE reads, TCRdb lists one record per CDR3 protein. TCRdb, not the original authors, processed these V and J calls. The sample yields fewer than 100,000 distinct CDR3 sequences, over 6.5% seen once. This clonotype was counted at least ten times. Its specificity is not known. CDR1 SQVTM and CDR2 ANQGSEA come from the germline V gene. This CDR3 is built from 14 residues. V dropped 2 bases and J dropped 2 bases, with 12 bases sitting between them. Study observations and caveats: With regard to DPC sensitization, TCRs above 1 in 1000 frequency did not change.

The sequencing sample was made of whole blood. This sequence joins TRBV29-1 and TRBJ1-2, with D possibly being TRBD1 (6 bases). This sequence originates from a female donor in good health. Some clones in this sample may be carry-over from other donors' samples. This CDR3 reads CSVERGGANYGYTF. CDR3 nucleotides: TGCAGCGTTGAAAGGGGGGGCGCGAACTATGGCTACACCTTC.